The entry that follows covers one TCR beta chain sequence. The antigen remains undetermined. Synthesis of TCR cDNA relied on 5'RACE template switching, which attached a universal primer site and UMIs. A single record per CDR3 protein comes from TCRdb applying MiXCR to the 5' RACE reads. In the table there are roughly 240,000 distinct CDR3 sequences, 6.5% to 7.5% of which are singletons. The sample originates from a study of T cells after yellow fever vaccination. Broader study findings: High-abundance clonotypes from the bulk population could contaminate FACS-sorted repertoires. A weaker but faster secondary response was observed, peaking on day 5 versus 15.

Deletions cut 3 bases from V and 5 bases from J, with 15 bases between. The CDR3 loop spans 15 amino acids. The V gene is TRBV12-3 or TRBV12-4, the J gene TRBJ2-3; perhaps TRBD2 as D (5 bases). The sample consisted of CD4+ T cells sorted from PBMCs, taken on the day of the yellow fever booster vaccination. This sequence originates from a young man who received the YFV17D yellow fever vaccine. CDR3 loop: CASSFSSTSGDTQYF. The CDR3 DNA sequence: TGTGCCAGCAGTTTTAGTTCAACTAGTGGAGATACGCAGTATTTT.